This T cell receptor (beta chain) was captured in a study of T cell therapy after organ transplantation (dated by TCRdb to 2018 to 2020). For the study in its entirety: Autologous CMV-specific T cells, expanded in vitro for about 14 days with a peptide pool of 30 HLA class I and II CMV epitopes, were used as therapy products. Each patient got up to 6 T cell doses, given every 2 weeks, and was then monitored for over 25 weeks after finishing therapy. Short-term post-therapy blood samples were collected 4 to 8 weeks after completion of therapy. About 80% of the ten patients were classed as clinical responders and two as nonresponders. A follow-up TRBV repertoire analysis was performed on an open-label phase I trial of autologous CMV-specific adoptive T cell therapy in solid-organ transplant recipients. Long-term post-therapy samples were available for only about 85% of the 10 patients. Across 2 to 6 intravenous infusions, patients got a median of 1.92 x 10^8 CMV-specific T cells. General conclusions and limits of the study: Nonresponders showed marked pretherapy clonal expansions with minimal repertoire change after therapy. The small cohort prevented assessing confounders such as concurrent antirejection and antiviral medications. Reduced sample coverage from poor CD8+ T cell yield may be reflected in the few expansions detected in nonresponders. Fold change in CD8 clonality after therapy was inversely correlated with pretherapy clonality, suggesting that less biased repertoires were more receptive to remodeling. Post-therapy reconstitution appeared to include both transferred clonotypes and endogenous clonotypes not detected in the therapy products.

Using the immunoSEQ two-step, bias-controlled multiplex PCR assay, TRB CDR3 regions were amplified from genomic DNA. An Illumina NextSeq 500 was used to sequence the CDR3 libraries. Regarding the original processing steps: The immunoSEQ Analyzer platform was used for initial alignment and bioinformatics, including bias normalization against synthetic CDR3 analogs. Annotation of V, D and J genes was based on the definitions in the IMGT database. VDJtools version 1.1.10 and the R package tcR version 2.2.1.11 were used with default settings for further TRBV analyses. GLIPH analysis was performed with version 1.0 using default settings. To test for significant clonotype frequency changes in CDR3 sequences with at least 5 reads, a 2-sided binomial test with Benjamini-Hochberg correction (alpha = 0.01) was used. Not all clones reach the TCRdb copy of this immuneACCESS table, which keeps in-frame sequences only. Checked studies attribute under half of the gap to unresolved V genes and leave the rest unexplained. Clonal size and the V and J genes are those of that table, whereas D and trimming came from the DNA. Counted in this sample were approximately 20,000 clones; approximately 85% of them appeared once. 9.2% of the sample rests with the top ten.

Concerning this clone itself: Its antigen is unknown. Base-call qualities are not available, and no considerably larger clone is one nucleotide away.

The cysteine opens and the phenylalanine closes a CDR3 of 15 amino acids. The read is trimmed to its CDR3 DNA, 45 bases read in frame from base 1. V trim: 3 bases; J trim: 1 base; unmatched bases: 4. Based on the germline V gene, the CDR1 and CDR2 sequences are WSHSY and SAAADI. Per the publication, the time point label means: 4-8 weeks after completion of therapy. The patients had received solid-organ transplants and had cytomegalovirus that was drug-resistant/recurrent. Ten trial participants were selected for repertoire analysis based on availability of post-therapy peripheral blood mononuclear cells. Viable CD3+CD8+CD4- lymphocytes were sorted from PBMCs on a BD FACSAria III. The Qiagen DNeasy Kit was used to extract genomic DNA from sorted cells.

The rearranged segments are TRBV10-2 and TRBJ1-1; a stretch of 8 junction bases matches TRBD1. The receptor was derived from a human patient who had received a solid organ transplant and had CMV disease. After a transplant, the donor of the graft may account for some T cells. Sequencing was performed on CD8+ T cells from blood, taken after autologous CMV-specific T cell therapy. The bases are TGCGCCAGCAGTGATCCGGACAGGGAGAACACTGAAGCTTTCTTT. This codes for CASSDPDRENTEAFF.